These 25 T cell receptor beta chains came from one sample sequenced in a study of T cell changes during pregnancy in multiple sclerosis. TCRdb keeps only in-frame clones here, not all; method: immunoSEQ multiplex PCR. The table lists tens of thousands of clones, around 92% of them singletons, with less than 3% in the top ten. This material consisted of peripheral blood, taken in the third trimester of pregnancy. These receptors all stem from a female donor in good health, enrolled as a control in a pregnancy study.

V usage is TRBV7-2 and J usage is TRBJ1-4; the match to TRBD1 covers 9 bases. V lost 5 bases, J lost 7 bases, and 5 bases stayed unmatched. The CDR3 has 14 amino acids. The V gene's germline CDR1 is SGHTA and CDR2 FQGNSA. The CDR3, as DNA: TGTGCCAGCAGCATACAGGGGGCGACTGAAAAACTGTTTTTT. It specifies CASSIQGATEKLFF.

The chain has TRBV27 and TRBJ1-6; D is possibly TRBD1 (5 bases). Trimming shortened V by 6 bases and J by 0 bases, and 6 bases separated the two germline ends. The CDR3 has 14 residues. Germline-derived CDR1 and CDR2 are MNHEY and SMNVEV (reference sequence). Written as DNA, the CDR3 is TGTGCCAGCAGGGGGGGCTCCTATAATTCACCCCTCCACTTT. This gives the protein CASRGGSYNSPLHF.

The rearrangement links TRBV6-4 to TRBJ1-2; 7 bases align to TRBD1. CDR3 length: 13 amino acids. Germline V CDR1 and CDR2: MRHNA, SNTAGT. V shed 3 bases and J 2 bases; nucleotides not matched to a gene: 0. The CDR3 protein is CASSEQGNYGYTF. Written as DNA, the CDR3 is TGTGCCAGCAGTGAACAGGGGAACTATGGCTACACCTTC.

The rearrangement links TRBV5-1 to TRBJ2-3; 11 nucleotides align to TRBD2. This CDR3 has 15 amino acids. V shed 2 bases, J shed 3 bases, and the junction held 2 bases outside the gene matches. Germline V CDR1 and CDR2: SGHRS, YFSETQ. The CDR3 loop is CASSFSGGATDTQYF. CDR3 sequence (DNA): TGCGCCAGCAGCTTTAGCGGGGGGGCGACAGATACGCAGTATTTT.

The V and J genes are TRBV7-8 and TRBJ1-1; tentatively, D is TRBD1 (6 bases). The CDR3 is 15 residues long. The germline CDR1 and CDR2 sequences are SGHVS and FQNEAQ. The V and J ends lost 5 bases and 6 bases respectively, with 19 bases between them. The CDR3 sequence: CASSQLSGGGSEAFF. CDR3 DNA: TGTGCCAGCAGCCAGTTGTCGGGGGGCGGATCTGAAGCTTTCTTT.

The table lists this clone with a count of one. V usage is TRBV2 and J usage is TRBJ2-4, with D tentatively TRBD2 (5 bases). CDR3 length: 14 residues. Germline loops: CDR1 SNHLY, CDR2 FYNNEI. The V end lost 4 bases, the J end lost 1 base, and 8 bases lay between the germline ends. CDR3 nucleotides: TGTGCCAGCAGTGCTGGAGGTGCCAAAAACATTCAGTACTTC. Amino acids: CASSAGGAKNIQYF. The whole variable domain, remainder taken from reference TRBV2 and TRBJ2-4, is EPEVTQTPSHQVTQMGQEVILRCVPISNHLYFYWYRQILGQKVEFLVSFYNNEISEKSEIFDDQFSVERPDGSNFTLKIRSTKLEDSAMYFCASSAGGAKNIQYFGAGTRLSVL.

The chain uses TRBV9 and TRBJ2-3; TRBD2 aligns across 7 bases. V lost 4 bases, J lost 7 bases, and 15 bases stayed unmatched. The CDR3 consists of 16 residues. Germline lookup yields CDR1 SGDLS and CDR2 YYNGEE. This CDR3 reads CASSSRDYLGGNTQYF. Written as DNA, the CDR3 is TGTGCCAGCAGCTCACGGGACTATTTGGGCGGAAATACGCAGTATTTT.

This clone occurred once. V gene TRBV7-9 combines with J gene TRBJ1-2, with 8 positions matching TRBD1. Germline loops: CDR1 SEHNR, CDR2 FQNEAQ (reference sequence). The CDR3 runs to 17 residues. The junction had 11 bases not matched to a gene; V was cut back by 5 bases and J by 0 bases. The CDR3 coding sequence is TGTGCCAGCAGCCAAGCCGGGACAGGCCGCTCTAACTATGGCTACACCTTC. This translates into CASSQAGTGRSNYGYTF.

This clone was seen a single time. The J gene is TRBJ2-7, the V gene TRBV4-2, with 7 bases identical to TRBD1. V gave up 0 bases and J gave up 4 bases; unmatched junction bases: 3. The germline V gene encodes CDR1 LGHNA and CDR2 YNFKEQ. There are 14 residues in the CDR3. The CDR3 is CASSQDRTGYEQYF. Written as DNA, the CDR3 is TGTGCCAGCAGCCAAGACCGGACAGGTTACGAGCAGTACTTC.

This chain connects TRBV5-1 to TRBJ1-2; D perhaps matches TRBD1 (6 bases). In germline, CDR1 is SGHRS, CDR2 YFSETQ. With 4 bases removed from V and 6 bases from J, the gap between germline ends came to 13 bases. The CDR3 sequence is 13 residues long. CDR3 in amino acids: CASSLAGADGYTF. The CDR3 DNA reads as TGCGCCAGCAGCCTTGCAGGGGCTGATGGCTACACCTTC.

The genes are TRBV5-6 and TRBJ1-1; 7 nucleotides agree with TRBD1. V lost 2 bases, J lost 3 bases, and 4 bases stayed unmatched. The length of the CDR3 is 14 residues. Germline lookup yields CDR1 SGHDT and CDR2 YYEEEE. CDR3 in DNA: TGTGCCAGCAGCTTTACAGGGGCGTACACTGAAGCTTTCTTT. Translating gives CASSFTGAYTEAFF.

The gene calls are TRBV7-9 and TRBJ2-1; 11 positions agree with TRBD2. The CDR3 runs to 15 residues. CDR1 is SEHNR and CDR2 is FQNEAQ in the germline V gene (reference sequence). Trimming removed 5 bases from V and 4 bases from J; junction bases left unmatched: 4. The CDR3 loop is CASSTTSGIYNEQFF. The DNA for the CDR3 is TGTGCCAGCAGCACGACTAGCGGGATATACAATGAGCAGTTCTTC.

V is TRBV19 and J is TRBJ1-6; D perhaps matches TRBD1 (5 bases). The CDR3 is 15 residues long. The germline V gene has CDR1 LNHDA and CDR2 SQIVND (reference sequence). Between the trimmed V and J ends, which lost 5 bases and 6 bases, there was a span of 14 bases. The CDR3 here is CASSPARGPNSPLHF. The CDR3 bases are TGTGCCAGTAGTCCCGCGCGGGGCCCTAATTCACCCCTCCACTTT.

The chain links TRBV28 to TRBJ1-6, with 10 bases that match TRBD1. The germline CDR1 and CDR2 sequences are MDHEN and SYDVKM. V lost 5 bases and J lost 5; bases outside the gene matches: 6. This CDR3 has 16 amino acids. CDR3 loop: CASSETGTGDNSPLHF. The CDR3, as DNA: TGTGCCAGCAGTGAGACCGGGACAGGGGATAATTCACCCCTCCACTTT.

This clone was counted once. The rearrangement joins TRBV27 to TRBJ2-3, with D maybe TRBD1 (6 bases). The CDR3 spans 13 residues. Germline-derived CDR1 and CDR2 are MNHEY and SMNVEV (reference sequence). V shed 5 bases and J shed 11 bases, with 17 bases lying between them. CDR3 sequence: CASSTRGSTKQYF. CDR3 nucleotide sequence: TGTGCCAGCAGTACTAGGGGGAGTACGAAGCAGTATTTT.

The genes are TRBV4-3 and TRBJ1-3; possible D gene TRBD1, 6 bases. The germline V gene encodes CDR1 LGHNA and CDR2 YSLEER. The CDR3 has 15 amino acids. The V end was cut by 0 bases, the J end by 2 bases, with 8 bases between. CDR3 nucleotides: TGCGCCAGCAGCCAAGATAAGGGGGCTGGAAACACCATATATTTT. Amino acids: CASSQDKGAGNTIYF.

This clone was detected once. This sequence joins TRBV28 and TRBJ2-5, with 8 bases identical to TRBD2. Germline lookup yields CDR1 MDHEN and CDR2 SYDVKM. This CDR3 is built from 15 residues. V shed 1 base and J 4 bases; nucleotides not matched to a gene: 5. CDR3 protein: CASSLYGRAVETQYF. CDR3 in DNA: TGTGCCAGCAGTTTATACGGGAGGGCCGTAGAGACCCAGTACTTC.

The CDR3 loop reads CAISVTDTGELFF. CDR3 in DNA: TGTGCCATCAGTGTAACAGACACCGGGGAGCTGTTTTTT. The chain uses TRBV10-3 and TRBJ2-2; D call uncertain. In germline, CDR1 is ENHRY, CDR2 SYGVKD. The ends were cut back, 4 bases at V and 3 bases at J, with 6 bases in the middle. The CDR3 is 13 residues long.

This chain uses TRBV27 with TRBJ2-7; the D is unclear. The CDR3 covers 13 residues. CDR1 is MNHEY, CDR2 SMNVEV, per germline (reference sequence). Between the trimmed V and J ends, which lost 2 bases and 3 bases, there was a span of 8 bases. The CDR3 region is CASSLGINYEQYF. In DNA, the CDR3 is TGTGCCAGCAGTTTAGGCATCAACTACGAGCAGTACTTC.

The chain uses TRBV19 and TRBJ1-5, with no clear D. V dropped 0 bases and J dropped 5 bases, with 5 bases sitting between them. This CDR3 has 13 residues. Germline V gene sequence: CDR1 LNHDA, CDR2 SQIVND (reference sequence). This chain's CDR3 is CASSIERDQPQHF. CDR3 bases: TGTGCCAGTAGTATAGAAAGAGATCAGCCCCAGCATTTT.

With respect to this clone: The junction departs from the called germline gene at one end, perhaps through a read error. The rearrangement uses TRBV7-7 and TRBJ2-5; 11 positions agree with TRBD1. The CDR3 covers 17 residues. Germline CDR1 and CDR2: SSHAT and FNYEAQ (reference sequence). Here the CDR3 reads CASSPGTGGSLGETQYF. CDR3 sequence (DNA): TGTGCTAGCAGCCCCGGGACAGGGGGATCGCTCGGAGAGACCCAGTACTTC.

This sequence joins TRBV29-1 and TRBJ1-2, with TRBD1 identical over 7 bases. The CDR3 is made up of 11 amino acids. Germline V gene lookup returns CDR1 SQVTM and CDR2 ANQGSEA. Losses at the gene ends were 7 bases for V and 8 bases for J; bases not matched to a gene: 7. The CDR3, as DNA: TGCAGCGCAACAGGGGCGTGGGGCTACACCTTC. As protein: CSATGAWGYTF.

V is TRBV7-9 and J is TRBJ1-4; D gene unclear. Germline V gene data show CDR1 as SEHNR and CDR2 as FQNEAQ (reference sequence). CDR3 length equals 15 residues. Trimming took off 4 bases at V and 3 bases at J, with 12 bases between the two ends. The CDR3 loop reads CASSSVGTANEKLFF. The CDR3 DNA is TGTGCCAGCAGCTCTGTGGGCACCGCTAATGAAAAACTGTTTTTT. Supplemented by reference TRBV7-9 and TRBJ1-4, the full variable domain reads DTGVSQNPRHKITKRGQNVTFRCDPISEHNRLYWYRQTLGQGPEFLTYFQNEAQLEKSRLLSDRFSAERPKGSFSTLEIQRTEQGDSAMYLCASSSVGTANEKLFFGSGTQLSVL.

This chain uses TRBV18 with TRBJ1-3; D is unclear. The germline V and J ends were trimmed by 0 bases and 3 bases, with 9 bases remaining between them. The CDR3 runs to 15 residues. The V gene's germline CDR1 is KGHSH and CDR2 LQKENI. CDR3 protein: CASSPPLTSGNTIYF. The CDR3 DNA follows: TGTGCCAGCTCACCACCGCTCACAAGTGGAAACACCATATATTTT. Full variable domain (remainder filled in from reference TRBV18 and TRBJ1-3): NAGVMQNPRHLVRRRGQEARLRCSPMKGHSHVYWYRQLPEEGLKFMVYLQKENIIDESGMPKERFSAEFPKEGPSILRIQQVVRGDSAAYFCASSPPLTSGNTIYFGEGSWLTVV.

The rearrangement joins TRBV9 to TRBJ2-3; 7 positions match TRBD2. The length of the CDR3 is 14 residues. V lost 2 bases and J lost 2; bases outside the gene matches: 2. Germline loops: CDR1 SGDLS, CDR2 YYNGEE. CDR3 residues: CASSVSGATDTQYF. CDR3 sequence (DNA): TGTGCCAGCAGCGTGAGCGGGGCCACAGATACGCAGTATTTT.